Included here is one TCR beta chain sequence, with context. This entry belongs to a study of blood T cell repertoires in COVID-19. Sequenced by immunoSEQ multiplex PCR; TCRdb stores in-frame clones only, minus some. The profile shows 250,000 to 350,000 clones, 88% of them singletons. The length of the CDR3 is 16 residues. Per germline, CDR1 SGHVS and CDR2 FQNEAQ. With 4 bases clipped from V and 2 bases from J, the junction kept 7 bases outside the gene matches. The chain has TRBV7-8 and TRBJ1-5, with TRBD1 matching over 8 bases. This TCR derives from a woman aged 50 to 60 with active or convalescent COVID-19. The specimen was peripheral blood. The CDR3 DNA is TGTGCCAGCAGCTCCCCTGAGGGACAGGGCAATCAGCCCCAGCATTTT. This gives the protein CASSSPEGQGNQPQHF.